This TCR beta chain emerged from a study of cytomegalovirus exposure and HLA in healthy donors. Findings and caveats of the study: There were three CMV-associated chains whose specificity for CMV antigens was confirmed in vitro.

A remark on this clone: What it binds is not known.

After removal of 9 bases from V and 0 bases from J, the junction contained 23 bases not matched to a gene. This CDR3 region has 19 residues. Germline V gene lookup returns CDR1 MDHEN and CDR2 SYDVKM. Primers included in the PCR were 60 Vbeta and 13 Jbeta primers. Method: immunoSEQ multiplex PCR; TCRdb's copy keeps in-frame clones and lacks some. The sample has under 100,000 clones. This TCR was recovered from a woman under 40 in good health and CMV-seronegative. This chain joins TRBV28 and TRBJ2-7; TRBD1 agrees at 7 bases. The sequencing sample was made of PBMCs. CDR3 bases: TGTGCCAGACCCTTTCGACAGGGAGTGGCCCGGGAAAGCTCCTACGAGCAGTACTTC. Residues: CARPFRQGVARESSYEQYF.